This T cell receptor (beta chain) was profiled in a study of blood T cells in healthy people across ages. Worth noting for this clonotype: Its antigen is currently unknown.

The second PCR ran roughly 6 to 12 cycles with a sample-barcoded 5' primer and J-beta primers. From the 5' RACE reads, TCRdb called clonotypes with MiXCR, one entry per CDR3 protein. The sample lists roughly 700,000 distinct CDR3 sequences, roughly 50% occurring once. V was clipped by 4 bases and J by 4 bases, with 13 bases between them. CDR1 and CDR2 (germline): SGHAT, FQNNGV. The CDR3 runs 14 residues. Study results and limitations: Both higher diversity and more naive CD4+ cells marked long-lived donors when set against aged donors.

This chain joins TRBV11-2 and TRBJ1-2; TRBD1 might be the D (6 bases). Sequences were obtained from blood. The receptor was derived from a woman aged 55-70 years in good health. In DNA form, the CDR3 reads TGTGCCAGCAGCTGGGGGGGGCCTGGCTATGGCTACACCTTC. Its translation is CASSWGGPGYGYTF. Combining the CDR3 with reference TRBV11-2 and TRBJ1-2 gives the whole variable domain EAGVAQSPRYKIIEKRQSVAFWCNPISGHATLYWYQQILGQGPKLLIQFQNNGVVDDSQLPKDRFSAERLKGVDSTLKIQPAKLEDSAVYLCASSWGGPGYGYTFGSGTRLTVV.